What follows are 13 T cell receptor beta chains derived from one specimen sequenced in a study of T cell repertoires in cytomegalovirus infection. Their cognate antigens are unknown. TCRdb analysed the reads with MiXCR anew, one entry per CDR3 protein. The sample carries some 940,000 distinct CDR3 sequences, about 33% recorded once. The specimen was cultured CD8+ T cells from PBMCs, collected from culture after CMV antigen stimulation. All receptors come from a human donor in good health (CMV status not recorded). Some clones in this sample may be carry-over from other donors' samples.

The table lists this clonotype with many counts. This chain uses TRBV7-9 with TRBJ1-2; D remains ambiguous. Germline CDR1 reads SEHNR; CDR2 reads FQNEAQ (reference sequence). The ends were cut back, 8 bases at V and 4 bases at J, with 20 bases in the middle. This CDR3 is built from 15 residues. CDR3 bases: TGTGCCAGCGGCACCGCGGAATTACGGATCTATGGCTACACCTTC. It is translated as CASGTAELRIYGYTF.

With regard to this clonotype: The junction departs from the called germline gene at one end, perhaps through a read error. The chain uses TRBV10-3 and TRBJ2-7; no reliable D call. The CDR3 length is 13 residues. The germline gives CDR1 ENHRY, CDR2 SYGVKD. The DNA for the CDR3 is TGTGTCATCAGTGAGACGGATACCTACGAGCAGTACTTC. This encodes CVISETDTYEQYF.

In the case of this clonotype: A read error is possible here, since a much larger clone lies one base away. The chain joins TRBV7-2 to TRBJ1-5; D is possibly TRBD1 (5 bases). The CDR3 sequence is 16 residues long. Germline V gene data show CDR1 as SGHTA and CDR2 as FQGNSA. CDR3 residues: CASSLGGVQGNQSQHF. For the CDR3, the DNA is TGTGCCAGCAGCTTAGGAGGGGTGCAAGGCAATCAGTCCCAGCATTTT. The complete variable domain, with remaining parts taken from reference TRBV7-2 and TRBJ1-5, reads GAGVSQSPSNKVTEKGKDVELRCDPISGHTALYWYRQSLGQGLEFLIYFQGNSAPDKSGLPSDRFSAERTGGSVSTLTIQRTQQEDSAVYLCASSLGGVQGNQSQHFGDGTRLSIL.

The V gene is TRBV20-1, the J gene TRBJ1-6; D remains ambiguous. The germline V gene has CDR1 DFQATT and CDR2 SNEGSKA (reference sequence). V was clipped by 0 bases and J by 0 bases, with 12 bases between them. This CDR3 contains 17 residues. The CDR3 DNA reads as TGCAGTGCTAGAGATAAAGAATCCCCCTCCTATAATTCACCCCTCCACTTT. This encodes CSARDKESPSYNSPLHF.

The CDR3 nucleotides are TGTGCCAGTAGTTCCCAGGGAGCCATGAACACTGAAGCTTTCTTT. Translating gives CASSSQGAMNTEAFF. The chain uses TRBV19 and TRBJ1-1; D perhaps matches TRBD1 (5 bases). The germline CDR1 and CDR2 sequences are LNHDA and SQIVND (reference sequence). This CDR3 is built from 15 residues. V was shortened by 5 bases and J by 0 bases, with 13 bases between the two germline ends.

As for this clonotype: Its ends do not fully match the called genes, so a read error is possible. The J gene is TRBJ2-3, the V gene TRBV4-1; D might be TRBD2 (6 bases). This CDR3 is 15 amino acids long. Germline V gene data show CDR1 as MGHRA and CDR2 as YSYEKL. In DNA, the CDR3 is TGCGCCAGCAACCAAGGGACTCCCTCCGGAGATACGCAGTATTTT. This translates into CASNQGTPSGDTQYF.

The chain is built from TRBV4-1 and TRBJ2-1; 7 bases map to TRBD2. This CDR3 comprises 15 residues. V was pared by 0 bases and J by 3 bases, with 2 bases of the junction left unmatched. Per germline, CDR1 MGHRA and CDR2 YSYEKL. CDR3 sequence (DNA): TGCGCCAGCAGCCAAGATCGGGGGGACTACAATGAGCAGTTCTTC. It specifies CASSQDRGDYNEQFF.

This clonotype was seen ten or more times. The chain has TRBV7-9 and TRBJ1-2; maybe TRBD1 (6 bases). Trimming took off 4 bases at V and 6 bases at J, with 15 bases between the two ends. Germline lookup yields CDR1 SEHNR and CDR2 FQNEAQ (reference sequence). The CDR3 totals 14 residues. CDR3 region: CASSSIRGMNGYTF. Written as DNA, the CDR3 is TGTGCCAGCAGCTCGATAAGGGGGATGAATGGCTACACCTTC. Based on the CDR3 plus reference TRBV7-9 and TRBJ1-2, the full variable domain is DTGVSQNPRHKITKRGQNVTFRCDPISEHNRLYWYRQTLGQGPEFLTYFQNEAQLEKSRLLSDRFSAERPKGSFSTLEIQRTEQGDSAMYLCASSSIRGMNGYTFGSGTRLTVV.

CDR3 amino acids: CASSPRTGRRNEQFF. CDR3 DNA sequence: TGTGCCAGTAGTCCCCGGACAGGGAGGCGGAATGAGCAGTTCTTC. The chain employs TRBV19 and TRBJ2-1, with 8 positions matching TRBD1. Losses at the gene ends were 5 bases for V and 7 bases for J; bases not matched to a gene: 10. This CDR3 region has 15 residues. Germline values: CDR1 LNHDA, CDR2 SQIVND (reference sequence).

In nucleotides, the CDR3 is TGTGCCAGCAGCCCCGGACAGCACGCTGGAAACACCATATATTTT. This encodes CASSPGQHAGNTIYF. V is TRBV7-9 and J is TRBJ1-3, with D possibly matching TRBD1 (6 bases). V lost 5 bases and J lost 2, with 13 bases in between. Germline loops: CDR1 SEHNR, CDR2 FQNEAQ (reference sequence). The CDR3 totals 15 residues.

As for this clonotype: This clone may be a read error of a much larger clone one base away. The chain has TRBV7-4 and TRBJ1-2; D unresolved. The CDR3 is made up of 15 amino acids. Germline V gene sequence: CDR1 SGHVT, CDR2 SQSDAQ. CDR3 protein: CGSSLVVSSNYGYTF. The DNA for the CDR3 is TGTGGCAGCAGCTTAGTGGTCAGCTCCAACTATGGCTACACCTTC. Filled out from reference TRBV7-4 and TRBJ1-2, the complete variable domain reads GAGVSQSPRYKVAKRGRDVALRCDSISGHVTLYWYRQTLGQGSEVLTYSQSDAQRDKSGRPSGRFSAERPERSVSTLKIQRTEQGDSAVYLCGSSLVVSSNYGYTFGSGTRLTVV.

This clonotype appeared a few times. The chain uses TRBV4-1 and TRBJ2-1; the match to TRBD1 covers 8 bases. Germline-derived CDR1 and CDR2 are MGHRA and YSYEKL. V dropped 0 bases and J dropped 3; count of bases not matched to a gene: 7. The CDR3 runs 17 residues. The CDR3 DNA is TGCGCCAGCAGCCAAGATCGAGGGACAGGAGTCTACAATGAGCAGTTCTTC. Its translation: CASSQDRGTGVYNEQFF.

This clonotype has at least ten counts. This chain links TRBV7-2 with TRBJ1-3, with TRBD1 identical over 7 bases. This CDR3 has 16 amino acids. Germline lookup yields CDR1 SGHTA and CDR2 FQGNSA. The trim removed 3 bases at V and 1 base at J, leaving 6 bases unmatched. The CDR3 coding sequence is TGTGCCAGCAGCTTTTGGAACAGGGGATCTGGAAACACCATATATTTT. This encodes CASSFWNRGSGNTIYF.